The TCR beta chain under discussion was sequenced for a study of T cells after yellow fever vaccination. Whole-study context: Fractions with few cells were prepared using SMART-Seq v4 Ultra Low Input. Notes on the study in general: The bulk population could contribute abundant contaminating clonotypes to FACS-sorted repertoires. CD4 and CD8 compartments shared a small share of clonotypes.

CDR1 is LGHNT, CDR2 FRNRAP, per germline. The CDR3 extends over 13 amino acids. The V segment lost 1 base and the J segment 12 bases; nucleotides outside the gene matches: 5. About this clonotype: Its target is unknown.

TCR cDNA was made by 5'RACE template switching, adding a universal primer site and UMIs. TCRdb ran MiXCR on the 5' RACE reads and lists one entry per CDR3 protein. The sample gives approximately 110,000 distinct CDR3 sequences, more than 6.5% of which show up once; just under 2.5% is in the top ten. The rearrangement links TRBV12-5 to TRBJ2-1; 8 bases are a match to TRBD1. Sequencing was performed on CD4+ T cells sorted from PBMCs, taken more than 8 days after the first yellow fever vaccination. The TCR comes from a man aged 18 to 35 who received the YFV17D yellow fever vaccine. The CDR3 spells CASGLEEGTGQFF. The CDR3 coding sequence is TGTGCTAGTGGTTTGGAGGAAGGGACAGGGCAGTTCTTC.